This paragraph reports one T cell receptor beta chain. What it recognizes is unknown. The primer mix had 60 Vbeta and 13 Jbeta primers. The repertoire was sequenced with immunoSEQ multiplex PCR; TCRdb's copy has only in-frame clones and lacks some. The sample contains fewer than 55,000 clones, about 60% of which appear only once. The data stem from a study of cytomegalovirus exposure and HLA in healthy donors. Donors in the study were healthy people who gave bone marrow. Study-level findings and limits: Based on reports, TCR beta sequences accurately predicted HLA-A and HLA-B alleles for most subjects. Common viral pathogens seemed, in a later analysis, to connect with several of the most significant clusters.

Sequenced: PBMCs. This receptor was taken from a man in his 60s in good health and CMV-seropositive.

CDR3 bases: TGTGCCAGCGGTTTAGGCGATCGCGGGAACACTGAAGCTTTCTTT. Translated, it gives CASGLGDRGNTEAFF. The genes are TRBV2 and TRBJ1-1; the D is unclear. The length of the CDR3 is 15 residues. Germline V lookup: CDR1 SNHLY, CDR2 FYNNEI. V was pared by 8 bases and J by 1 base, with 17 bases between.